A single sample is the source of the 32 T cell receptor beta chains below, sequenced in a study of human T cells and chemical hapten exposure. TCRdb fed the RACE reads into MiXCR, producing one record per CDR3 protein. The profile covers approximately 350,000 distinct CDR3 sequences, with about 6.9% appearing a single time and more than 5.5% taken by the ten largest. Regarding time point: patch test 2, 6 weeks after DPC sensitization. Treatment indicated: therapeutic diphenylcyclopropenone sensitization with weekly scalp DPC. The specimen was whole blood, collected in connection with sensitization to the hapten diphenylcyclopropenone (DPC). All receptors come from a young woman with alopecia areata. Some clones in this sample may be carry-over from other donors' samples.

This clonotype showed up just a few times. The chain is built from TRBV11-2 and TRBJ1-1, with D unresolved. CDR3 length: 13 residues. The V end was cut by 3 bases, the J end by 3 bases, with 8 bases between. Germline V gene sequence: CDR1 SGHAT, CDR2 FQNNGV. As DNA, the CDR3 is TGTGCCAGCAGCTTCGGCCGGGACACTGAAGCTTTCTTT. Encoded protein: CASSFGRDTEAFF.

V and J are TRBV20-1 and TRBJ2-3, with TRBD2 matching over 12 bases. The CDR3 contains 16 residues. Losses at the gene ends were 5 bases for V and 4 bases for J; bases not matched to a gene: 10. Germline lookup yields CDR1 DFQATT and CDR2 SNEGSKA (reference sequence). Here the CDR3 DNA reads TGCAGTGCTCTGAGAGTACTAGCGGGAGGCGCAGATACGCAGTATTTT. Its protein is CSALRVLAGGADTQYF.

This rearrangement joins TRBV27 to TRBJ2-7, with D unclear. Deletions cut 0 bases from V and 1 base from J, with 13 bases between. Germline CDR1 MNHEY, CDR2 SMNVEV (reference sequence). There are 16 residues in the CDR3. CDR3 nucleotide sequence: TGTGCCAGCAGTTTATCGCCCCTGCTCAGGTCCTACGAGCAGTACTTC. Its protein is CASSLSPLLRSYEQYF.

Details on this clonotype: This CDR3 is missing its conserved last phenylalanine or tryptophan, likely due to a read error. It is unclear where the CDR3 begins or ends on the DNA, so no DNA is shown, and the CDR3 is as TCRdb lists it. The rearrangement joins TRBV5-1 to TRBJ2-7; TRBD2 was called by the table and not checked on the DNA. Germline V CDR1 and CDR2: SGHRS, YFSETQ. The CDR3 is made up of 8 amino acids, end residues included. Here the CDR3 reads CANPPPGG.

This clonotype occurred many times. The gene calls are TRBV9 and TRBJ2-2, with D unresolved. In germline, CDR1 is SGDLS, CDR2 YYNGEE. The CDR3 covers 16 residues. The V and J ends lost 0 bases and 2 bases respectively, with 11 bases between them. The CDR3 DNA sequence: TGTGCCAGCAGCGTAGAAAGGGCGAGTAACACCGGGGAGCTGTTTTTT. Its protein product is CASSVERASNTGELFF.

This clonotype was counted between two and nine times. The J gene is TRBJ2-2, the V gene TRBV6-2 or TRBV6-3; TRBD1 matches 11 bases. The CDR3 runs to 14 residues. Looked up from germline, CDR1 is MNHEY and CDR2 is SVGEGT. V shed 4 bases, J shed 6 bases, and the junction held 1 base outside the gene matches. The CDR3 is CASSSGQGAGELFF. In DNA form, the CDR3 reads TGTGCCAGCAGTTCGGGACAGGGGGCCGGGGAGCTGTTTTTT.

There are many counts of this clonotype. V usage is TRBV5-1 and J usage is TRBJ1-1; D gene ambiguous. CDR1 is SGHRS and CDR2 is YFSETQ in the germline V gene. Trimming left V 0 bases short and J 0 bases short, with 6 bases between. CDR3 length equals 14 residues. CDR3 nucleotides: TGCGCCAGCAGCTTGGGGTCCATGAACACTGAAGCTTTCTTT. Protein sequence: CASSLGSMNTEAFF.

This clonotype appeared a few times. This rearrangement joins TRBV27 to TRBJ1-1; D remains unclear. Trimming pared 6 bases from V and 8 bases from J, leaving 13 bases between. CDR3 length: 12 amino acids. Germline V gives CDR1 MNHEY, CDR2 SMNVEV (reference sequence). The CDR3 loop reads CASRLLGSEAFF. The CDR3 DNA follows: TGTGCCAGCAGGCTTTTGGGGTCCGAAGCTTTCTTT.

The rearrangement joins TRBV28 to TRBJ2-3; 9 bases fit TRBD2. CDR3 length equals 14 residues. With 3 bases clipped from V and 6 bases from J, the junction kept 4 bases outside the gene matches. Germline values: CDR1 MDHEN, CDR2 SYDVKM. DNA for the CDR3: TGTGCCAGCAGTTTTAGCGGGGGTCAGGATACGCAGTATTTT. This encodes CASSFSGGQDTQYF.

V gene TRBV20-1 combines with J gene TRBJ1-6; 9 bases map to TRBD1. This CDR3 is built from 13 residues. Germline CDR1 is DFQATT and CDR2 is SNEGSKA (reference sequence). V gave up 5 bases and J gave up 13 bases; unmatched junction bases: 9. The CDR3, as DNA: TGCAGTGCTGTGGGACAGGGACACCGGCCCCTCCACTTT. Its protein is CSAVGQGHRPLHF.

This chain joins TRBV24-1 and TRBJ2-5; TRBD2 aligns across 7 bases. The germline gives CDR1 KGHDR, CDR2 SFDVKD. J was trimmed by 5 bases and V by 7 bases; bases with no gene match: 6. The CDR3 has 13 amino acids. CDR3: CATSGGRFETQYF. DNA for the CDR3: TGTGCCACCAGCGGGGGGAGGTTTGAGACCCAGTACTTC.

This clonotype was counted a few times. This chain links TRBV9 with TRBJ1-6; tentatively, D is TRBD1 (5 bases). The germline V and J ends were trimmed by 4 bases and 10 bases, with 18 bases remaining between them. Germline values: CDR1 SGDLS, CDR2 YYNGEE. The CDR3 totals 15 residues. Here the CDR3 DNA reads TGTGCCAGCAGCCCTCTGGGGGGGAATGGATCACCCCTCCACTTT. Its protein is CASSPLGGNGSPLHF.

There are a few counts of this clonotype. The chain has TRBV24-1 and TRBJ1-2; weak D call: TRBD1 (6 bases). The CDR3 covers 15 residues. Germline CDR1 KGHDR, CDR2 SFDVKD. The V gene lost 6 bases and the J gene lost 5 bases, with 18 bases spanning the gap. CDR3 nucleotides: TGTGCCACCAGTACGCCGGGACACGAAGATTATGGCTACACCTTC. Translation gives CATSTPGHEDYGYTF.

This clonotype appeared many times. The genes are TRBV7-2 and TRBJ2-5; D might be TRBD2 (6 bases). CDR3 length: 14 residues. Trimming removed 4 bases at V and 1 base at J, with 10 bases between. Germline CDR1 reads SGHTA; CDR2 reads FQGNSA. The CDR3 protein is CASSSRLVQETQYF. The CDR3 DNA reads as TGTGCCAGCAGCTCCCGACTAGTCCAAGAGACCCAGTACTTC.

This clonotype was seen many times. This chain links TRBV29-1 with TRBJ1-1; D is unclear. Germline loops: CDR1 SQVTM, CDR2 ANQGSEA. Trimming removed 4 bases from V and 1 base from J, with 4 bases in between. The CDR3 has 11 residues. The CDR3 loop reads CSVVSNTEAFF. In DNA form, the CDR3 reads TGCAGCGTTGTCTCGAACACTGAAGCTTTCTTT. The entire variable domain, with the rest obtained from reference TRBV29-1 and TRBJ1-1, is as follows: SAVISQKPSRDICQRGTSLTIQCQVDSQVTMMFWYRQQPGQSLTLIATANQGSEATYESGFVIDKFPISRPNLTFSTLTVSNMSPEDSSIYLCSVVSNTEAFFGQGTRLTVV.

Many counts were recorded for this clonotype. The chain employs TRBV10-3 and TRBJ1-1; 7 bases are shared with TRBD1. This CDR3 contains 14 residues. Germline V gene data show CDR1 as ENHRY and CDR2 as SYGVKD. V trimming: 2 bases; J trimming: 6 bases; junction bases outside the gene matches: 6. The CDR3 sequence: CAISEGGGMPEAFF. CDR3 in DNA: TGTGCCATCAGTGAGGGAGGGGGCATGCCTGAAGCTTTCTTT.

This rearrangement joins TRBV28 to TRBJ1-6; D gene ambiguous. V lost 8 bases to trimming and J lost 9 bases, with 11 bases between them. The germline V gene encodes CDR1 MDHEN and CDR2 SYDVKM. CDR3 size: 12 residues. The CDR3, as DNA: TGTGCCAGCCTTCTCCGGGGTTCACCCCTCCACTTT. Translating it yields CASLLRGSPLHF.

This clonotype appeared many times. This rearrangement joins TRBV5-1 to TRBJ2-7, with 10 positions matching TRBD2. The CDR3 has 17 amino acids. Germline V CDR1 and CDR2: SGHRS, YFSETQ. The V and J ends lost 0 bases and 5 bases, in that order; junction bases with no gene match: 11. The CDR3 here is CASSLAAGTSEYHEQYF. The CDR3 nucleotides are TGCGCCAGCAGCTTGGCCGCCGGGACTAGCGAATACCACGAGCAGTACTTC.

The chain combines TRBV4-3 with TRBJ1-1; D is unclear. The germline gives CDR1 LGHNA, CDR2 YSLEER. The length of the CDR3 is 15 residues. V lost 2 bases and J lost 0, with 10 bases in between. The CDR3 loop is CASSQPGSLNTEAFF. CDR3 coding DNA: TGCGCCAGCAGCCAACCCGGTTCATTGAACACTGAAGCTTTCTTT.

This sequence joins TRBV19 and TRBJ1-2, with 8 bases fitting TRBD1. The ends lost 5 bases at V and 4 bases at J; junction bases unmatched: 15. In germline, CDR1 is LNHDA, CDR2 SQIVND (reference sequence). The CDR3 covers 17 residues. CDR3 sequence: CASSPYPAGTGLYGYTF. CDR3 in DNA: TGTGCCAGTAGTCCCTACCCTGCCGGGACAGGCCTCTATGGCTACACCTTC. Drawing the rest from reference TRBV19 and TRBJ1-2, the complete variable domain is DGGITQSPKYLFRKEGQNVTLSCEQNLNHDAMYWYRQDPGQGLRLIYYSQIVNDFQKGDIAEGYSVSREKKESFPLTVTSAQKNPTAFYLCASSPYPAGTGLYGYTFGSGTRLTVV.

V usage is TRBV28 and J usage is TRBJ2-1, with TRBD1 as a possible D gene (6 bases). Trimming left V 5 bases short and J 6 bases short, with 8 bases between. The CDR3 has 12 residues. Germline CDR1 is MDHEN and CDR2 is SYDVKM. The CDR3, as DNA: TGTGCCAGCAGTAACAGGGCCAATGAGCAGTTCTTC. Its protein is CASSNRANEQFF.

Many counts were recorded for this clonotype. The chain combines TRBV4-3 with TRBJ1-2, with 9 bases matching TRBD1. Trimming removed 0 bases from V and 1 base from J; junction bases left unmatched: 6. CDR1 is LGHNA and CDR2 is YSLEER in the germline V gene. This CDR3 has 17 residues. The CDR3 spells CASSQDGPGQGNYGYTF. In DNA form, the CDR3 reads TGCGCCAGCAGCCAAGATGGGCCGGGACAGGGTAACTATGGCTACACCTTC.

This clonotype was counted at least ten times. The CDR3 here is CASSSGTASYEQYF. CDR3 nucleotides: TGTGCCAGCAGCTCCGGGACGGCCTCCTACGAGCAGTACTTC. The V call is TRBV7-2, the J call TRBJ2-7, with D perhaps assigned TRBD1 or TRBD2 (5 bases each). The CDR3 spans 14 residues. V gave up 4 bases and J gave up 0 bases, with 10 bases separating them. CDR1 SGHTA and CDR2 FQGNSA come from the germline V gene.

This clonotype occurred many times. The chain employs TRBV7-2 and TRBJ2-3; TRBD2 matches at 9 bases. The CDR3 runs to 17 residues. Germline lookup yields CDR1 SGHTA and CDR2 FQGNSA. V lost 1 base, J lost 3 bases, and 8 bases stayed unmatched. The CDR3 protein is CASSLVRRGGRTDTQYF. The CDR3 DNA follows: TGTGCCAGCAGCTTAGTAAGGCGGGGGGGCCGAACAGATACGCAGTATTTT.

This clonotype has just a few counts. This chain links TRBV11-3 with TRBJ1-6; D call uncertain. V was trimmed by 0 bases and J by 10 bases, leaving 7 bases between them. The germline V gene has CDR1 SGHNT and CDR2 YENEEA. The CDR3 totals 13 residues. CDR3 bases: TGTGCCAGCAGCTTAGATTGGGAATCACCCCTCCACTTT. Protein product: CASSLDWESPLHF.

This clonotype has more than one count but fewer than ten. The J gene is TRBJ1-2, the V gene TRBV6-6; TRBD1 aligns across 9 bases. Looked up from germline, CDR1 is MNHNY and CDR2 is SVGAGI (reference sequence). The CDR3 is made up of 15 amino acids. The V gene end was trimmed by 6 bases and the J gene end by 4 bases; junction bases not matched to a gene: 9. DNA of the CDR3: TGTGCCAGCAGGGAAAACAGGGGGCGACCCTATGGCTACACCTTC. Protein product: CASRENRGRPYGYTF.

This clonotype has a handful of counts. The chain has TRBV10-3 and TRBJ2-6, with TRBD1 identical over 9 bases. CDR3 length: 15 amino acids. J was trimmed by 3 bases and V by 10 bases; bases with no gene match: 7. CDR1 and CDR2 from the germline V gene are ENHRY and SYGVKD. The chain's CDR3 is CATARQGVGANVLTF. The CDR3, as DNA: TGTGCCACCGCCAGACAGGGGGTTGGGGCCAACGTCCTGACTTTC.

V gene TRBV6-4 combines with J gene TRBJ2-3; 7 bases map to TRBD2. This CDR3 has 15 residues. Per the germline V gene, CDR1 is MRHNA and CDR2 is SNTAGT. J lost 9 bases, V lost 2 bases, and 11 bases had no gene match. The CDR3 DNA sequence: TGTGCCAGCAGTGACGAGCCTAGCGGTGGAGTCACGCAGTATTTT. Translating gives CASSDEPSGGVTQYF.

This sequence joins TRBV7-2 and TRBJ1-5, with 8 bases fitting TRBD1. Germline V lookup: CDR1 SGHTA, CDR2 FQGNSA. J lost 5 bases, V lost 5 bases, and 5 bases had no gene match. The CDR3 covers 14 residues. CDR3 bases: TGTGCCAGCAGCCCACTACAGGGGGATCAGCCCCAGCATTTT. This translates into CASSPLQGDQPQHF.

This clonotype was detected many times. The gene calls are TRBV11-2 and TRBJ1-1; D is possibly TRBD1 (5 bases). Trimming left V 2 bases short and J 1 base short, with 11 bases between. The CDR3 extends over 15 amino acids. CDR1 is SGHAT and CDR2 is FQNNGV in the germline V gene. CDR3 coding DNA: TGTGCCAGCAGCTTATTGGCAGGACAGAACACTGAAGCTTTCTTT. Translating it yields CASSLLAGQNTEAFF.

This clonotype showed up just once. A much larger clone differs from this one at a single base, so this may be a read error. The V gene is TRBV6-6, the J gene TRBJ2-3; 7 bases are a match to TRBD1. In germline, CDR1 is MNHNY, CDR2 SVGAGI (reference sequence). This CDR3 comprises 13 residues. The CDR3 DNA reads TGTTCCAGCCGACAGGGTGTGTCAGATACGCAGTATTTT. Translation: CSSRQGVSDTQYF.

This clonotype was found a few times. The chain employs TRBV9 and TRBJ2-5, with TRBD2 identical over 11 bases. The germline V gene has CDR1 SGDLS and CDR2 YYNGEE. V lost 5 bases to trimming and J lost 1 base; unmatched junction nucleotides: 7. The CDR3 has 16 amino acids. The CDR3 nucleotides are TGTGCCAGCAGTTCTACTAGCGGGGGCCCCCAAGAGACCCAGTACTTC. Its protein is CASSSTSGGPQETQYF.